This is a list of T cell receptor beta chains from one sample in a study of blood T cells in healthy people across ages. In TCRdb, the 5' RACE reads were re-called with MiXCR into one record per CDR3 protein. The sample holds roughly 1,000,000 distinct CDR3 sequences; 20% to 25% are singletons and the top ten take less than 0.75%. The sample was also linked to a second study, of T cells of mothers and their children.

Sample: blood. These receptors all come from a girl aged 2 to 9 in good health. The CDR3 runs from the conserved cysteine through the conserved F or W. Each record gives: J gene, V gene, D gene, clone size, CDR3 protein, CDR3 DNA. A D gene is named only where the DNA matches it firmly. Where a row states a size, it is once, few, many or the class of an expanded clone; other rows omit it.

>TRBJ2-2|TRBV12-3/TRBV12-4|-|-
CASSFVANTGELFF
TGTGCCAGCAGTTTCGTAGCGAACACCGGGGAGCTGTTTTTT
>TRBJ2-7|TRBV27|TRBD1|-
CASSRTGGYGQYF
TGTGCCAGCAGTCGGACAGGGGGCTACGGGCAGTACTTC
>TRBJ2-2|TRBV7-8|-|-
CASSLGGPYTGELFF
TGTGCCAGCAGCCTCGGGGGACCCTACACCGGGGAGCTGTTTTTT
>TRBJ2-7|TRBV27|-|few
CASSFLGRAEQYF
TGTGCCAGCAGTTTCCTGGGACGGGCCGAGCAGTACTTC
>TRBJ2-5|TRBV16|TRBD1|-
CASSPPGQGAETQYF
TGTGCCAGCAGCCCTCCGGGACAGGGGGCAGAGACCCAGTACTTC
>TRBJ1-2|TRBV15|TRBD1|-
CATSRERGGAGGYTF
TGTGCCACCAGCAGAGAACGAGGGGGCGCCGGTGGCTACACCTTC
>TRBJ2-7|TRBV20-1|-|-
CSALDFRGNYEQYF
TGCAGTGCTCTGGACTTCCGTGGTAACTACGAGCAGTACTTC
>TRBJ2-7|TRBV28|TRBD2|-
CASLNSGSSYEQYF
TGTGCCAGTTTGAATAGCGGGAGTTCGTACGAGCAGTACTTC
>TRBJ2-5|TRBV29-1|TRBD1|-
CSAILDREETQYF
TGCAGCGCCATTCTTGACAGGGAAGAGACCCAGTACTTC
>TRBJ2-7|TRBV27|-|few
CASSFQDSGPYEQYF
TGTGCCAGCAGTTTTCAGGACTCCGGACCTTACGAGCAGTACTTC
>TRBJ2-1|TRBV19|-|-
CASSIEVNEQFF
TGTGCCAGTAGTATTGAGGTCAATGAGCAGTTCTTC
>TRBJ1-4|TRBV10-3|-|-
CAISEQATNEKLFF
TGTGCCATCAGTGAGCAGGCAACTAATGAAAAACTGTTTTTT
>TRBJ1-2|TRBV5-6|TRBD1|-
CASSPRDRLNYGYTF
TGTGCCAGCAGCCCGAGGGACAGACTAAACTATGGCTACACCTTC
>TRBJ1-2|TRBV7-2|TRBD1|-
CASSPARDRHINYGYTF
TGTGCCAGCAGCCCTGCCCGGGACAGGCATATTAACTATGGCTACACCTTC
>TRBJ2-1|TRBV29-1|-|-
CSVAKLVDEQFF
TGCAGCGTGGCAAAACTAGTCGATGAGCAGTTCTTC
>TRBJ1-4|TRBV4-1|-|few
CASSQLQSSANEKLFF
TGCGCCAGCAGCCAACTTCAGAGCTCGGCTAATGAAAAACTGTTTTTT
>TRBJ2-7|TRBV9|-|few
CASSVEGARGYEQYF
TGTGCCAGCAGCGTAGAGGGGGCGCGGGGCTACGAGCAGTACTTC
>TRBJ1-1|TRBV4-1|-|few
CASSQNLDRAFF
TGCGCCAGCAGCCAGAACCTGGACCGAGCTTTCTTT